The 2 T cell receptor beta chains in this list originate from one sample, sequenced in a study of early T cells in non-severe SARS-CoV-2 infection. TCRdb passed the 5' RACE reads through MiXCR, listing each CDR3 protein once. In the table there are some 77,000 distinct CDR3 sequences, about a sixth of which are singletons. Sequenced material: whole blood. These receptors all come from an adult who was a healthcare worker with PCR-confirmed SARS-CoV-2 infection or an uninfected control (not recorded which).

The chain recombines TRBV11-2 with TRBJ2-3; no reliable D call. Trimming took 2 bases from V and 1 from J, leaving 10 bases between them. There are 15 residues in the CDR3. Per the germline V gene, CDR1 is SGHAT and CDR2 is FQNNGV. CDR3 DNA: TGTGCCAGCAGCTTAAGCCCAGGCCGCACAGATACGCAGTATTTT. Protein: CASSLSPGRTDTQYF. The full variable domain, with the rest looked up from reference TRBV11-2 and TRBJ2-3, is EAGVAQSPRYKIIEKRQSVAFWCNPISGHATLYWYQQILGQGPKLLIQFQNNGVVDDSQLPKDRFSAERLKGVDSTLKIQPAKLEDSAVYLCASSLSPGRTDTQYFGPGTRLTVL.

This clonotype showed up just a few times. This chain uses TRBV25-1 with TRBJ2-1; D is perhaps TRBD1 (5 bases). With 7 bases removed from V and 10 bases from J, the gap between germline ends came to 17 bases. Germline V CDR1 and CDR2: MGHDK, SYGVNS. This CDR3 contains 13 residues. The CDR3, as DNA: TGTGCCAGCACTCCTACGAGGCGACAGGAGCAGTTCTTC. Translation gives CASTPTRRQEQFF.